The 30 T cell receptor beta chains given below trace back to one sample, sequenced in a study of blood T cell repertoires in COVID-19. TCRdb keeps only in-frame clones here, not all; method: immunoSEQ multiplex PCR. The sample consists of hundreds of thousands of clones, over 80% of them appearing once. Sample: peripheral blood. These receptors all stem from a woman aged 35 to 49 who had recovered from COVID-19.

This clone has just one count. The chain combines TRBV14 with TRBJ2-7; 7 bases are shared with TRBD2. This CDR3 comprises 15 residues. Trimming cost V 2 bases and J 0 bases; bases outside gene matches: 4. Germline V gene sequence: CDR1 SGHDN, CDR2 FVKESK. The CDR3 nucleotides are TGTGCCAGCAGCCAACGGCGGGGGAACTCCTACGAGCAGTACTTC. Protein sequence: CASSQRRGNSYEQYF.

Comment on this clone: Germline is not matched at one junction end, which may reflect a read error. The rearrangement uses TRBV7-7 and TRBJ1-1, with 7 bases identical to TRBD1. The CDR3 has 15 residues. The germline gives CDR1 SSHAT, CDR2 FNYEAQ (reference sequence). The CDR3 loop is CASSLGGRSSTEAFF. CDR3 coding DNA: TGTGCTAGCAGCTTAGGGGGCAGATCAAGCACTGAAGCTTTCTTT.

J is TRBJ2-3 and V is TRBV2; 7 bases line up with TRBD1. Germline V gives CDR1 SNHLY, CDR2 FYNNEI. The CDR3 consists of 15 residues. V dropped 7 bases and J dropped 1; count of bases not matched to a gene: 8. The CDR3 spells CASTQDRDGTDTQYF. CDR3 sequence (DNA): TGTGCCAGCACTCAAGACAGGGATGGCACAGATACGCAGTATTTT.

The V gene is TRBV5-4, the J gene TRBJ2-1; 10 bases are shared with TRBD2. The junction had 12 bases not matched to a gene; V was cut back by 4 bases and J by 8 bases. This CDR3 is 16 amino acids long. In germline, CDR1 is SGHNT, CDR2 YYREEE (reference sequence). CDR3 DNA sequence: TGTGCCAGCAGCCGGGGCGGAGCGGGGGGGCCATATGAGCAGTTCTTC. Amino acids: CASSRGGAGGPYEQFF.

The CDR3 region has the DNA TGTGCCAGCAGCTTCGGACTACAAGACACAGATACGCAGTATTTT. Encoded protein: CASSFGLQDTDTQYF. J is TRBJ2-3 and V is TRBV11-3; D perhaps matches TRBD2 (6 bases). This CDR3 contains 15 residues. The V end was cut by 3 bases, the J end by 2 bases, with 12 bases between. Germline loops: CDR1 SGHNT, CDR2 YENEEA.

The rearrangement links TRBV4-1 to TRBJ2-1; D is possibly TRBD2 (6 bases). With 6 bases removed from V and 7 bases from J, the gap between germline ends came to 22 bases. This CDR3 is built from 16 residues. Germline V gene data show CDR1 as MGHRA and CDR2 as YSYEKL. CDR3 amino acids: CASSYIEIGAGNEQFF. The CDR3 nucleotides read TGCGCCAGCAGTTATATCGAGATAGGGGCGGGAAATGAGCAGTTCTTC.

V usage is TRBV7-2 and J usage is TRBJ2-1; weak D call: TRBD2 (5 bases). CDR1 and CDR2 (germline): SGHTA, FQGNSA. The CDR3 has 14 amino acids. Trimming stripped 6 bases from V and 5 bases from J, with 14 bases between. The CDR3 is CASRPDLNNNEQFF. In DNA, the CDR3 is TGTGCCAGCAGGCCGGACTTAAATAACAATGAGCAGTTCTTC.

The chain couples TRBV5-1 to TRBJ2-5; 10 bases line up with TRBD1. J was trimmed by 1 base and V by 3 bases; bases with no gene match: 3. The CDR3 contains 15 residues. From germline, CDR1 is SGHRS and CDR2 YFSETQ. The CDR3 region has the DNA TGCGCCAGCAGCTCGACAGGGGGCGGCCAAGAGACCCAGTACTTC. Translating gives CASSSTGGGQETQYF.

The V gene is TRBV30, the J gene TRBJ1-1, with D hard to call. Germline V gene lookup returns CDR1 GTSNPN and CDR2 SVGIG (reference sequence). V was shortened by 5 bases and J by 0 bases, with 10 bases between the two germline ends. CDR3 length equals 13 residues. The chain's CDR3 is CAWGSDLNTEAFF. CDR3 in DNA: TGTGCCTGGGGGTCGGACTTGAACACTGAAGCTTTCTTT. The whole variable domain, filled in from reference TRBV30 and TRBJ1-1, reads SQTIHQWPATLVQPVGSPLSLECTVEGTSNPNLYWYRQAAGRGLQLLFYSVGIGQISSEVPQNLSASRPQDRQFILSSKKLLLSDSGFYLCAWGSDLNTEAFFGQGTRLTVV.

This rearrangement joins TRBV11-3 to TRBJ2-7; 8 nucleotides agree with TRBD1. Germline trimming cut 5 bases from V and 0 bases from J; bases unmatched to any gene: 6. Germline V gene sequence: CDR1 SGHNT, CDR2 YENEEA. The CDR3 is 15 residues long. The CDR3 loop is CASSRGQDLSYEQYF. The CDR3, as DNA: TGTGCCAGCAGCAGGGGACAGGACCTCTCCTACGAGCAGTACTTC.

This clone was observed a few times. The rearrangement links TRBV11-2 to TRBJ2-2; 11 bases match TRBD2. Germline CDR1 SGHAT, CDR2 FQNNGV. With 2 bases clipped from V and 1 base from J, the junction kept 0 bases outside the gene matches. This CDR3 is built from 16 residues. CDR3 in amino acids: CASSLLAGGNTGELFF. In nucleotides, the CDR3 is TGTGCCAGCAGCTTACTAGCGGGGGGGAACACCGGGGAGCTGTTTTTT.

The genes are TRBV6-6 and TRBJ2-1; 15 bases line up with TRBD2. Germline V gene data show CDR1 as MNHNY and CDR2 as SVGAGI (reference sequence). V gave up 5 bases and J gave up 0 bases; unmatched junction bases: 5. This CDR3 spans 18 amino acids. The CDR3 sequence is CASSRWTSGGASYNEQFF. In nucleotides, the CDR3 is TGTGCCAGCAGTCGCTGGACTAGCGGGGGGGCCTCCTACAATGAGCAGTTCTTC.

The chain has TRBV27 and TRBJ2-2; TRBD1 agrees at 9 bases. The CDR3 runs 16 residues. CDR1 is MNHEY, CDR2 SMNVEV, per germline (reference sequence). V shed 5 bases, J shed 2 bases, and the junction held 6 bases outside the gene matches. The CDR3 is CASSPWDRANTGELFF. CDR3 sequence (DNA): TGTGCCAGCAGTCCATGGGACAGGGCAAACACCGGGGAGCTGTTTTTT.

The chain is built from TRBV19 and TRBJ1-1, with 9 bases fitting TRBD1. Germline V gene sequence: CDR1 LNHDA, CDR2 SQIVND (reference sequence). V was pared by 5 bases and J by 0 bases, with 4 bases of the junction left unmatched. The CDR3 has 15 residues. The CDR3 DNA reads TGTGCCAGTAGTCAGGACAGGGGCGTGAACACTGAAGCTTTCTTT. Protein sequence: CASSQDRGVNTEAFF.

This clone was seen a single time. The genes are TRBV6-6 and TRBJ1-1; D is possibly TRBD1 (5 bases). The V end was cut by 6 bases, the J end by 1 base, with 9 bases between. In germline, CDR1 is MNHNY, CDR2 SVGAGI (reference sequence). The CDR3 extends over 13 amino acids. Here the CDR3 DNA reads TGTGCCAGCAGCTCCCAGGGGAACACTGAAGCTTTCTTT. Translating gives CASSSQGNTEAFF.

The chain joins TRBV5-4 to TRBJ1-6; D is unresolved. Trimming removed 4 bases from V and 6 bases from J, with 11 bases in between. CDR1 and CDR2 (germline): SGHNT, YYREEE (reference sequence). This CDR3 contains 14 residues. The CDR3 region has the DNA TGTGCCAGCAGCACCGCTACAGTTAATTCACCCCTCCACTTT. Its protein product is CASSTATVNSPLHF. Full variable domain (outside the CDR3, taken from reference TRBV5-4 and TRBJ1-6): ETGVTQSPTHLIKTRGQQVTLRCSSQSGHNTVSWYQQALGQGPQFIFQYYREEENGRGNFPPRFSGLQFPNYSSELNVNALELDDSALYLCASSTATVNSPLHFGNGTRLTVT.

The V and J genes are TRBV13 and TRBJ2-2; D remains unclear. The CDR3 is 14 amino acids. The germline CDR1 and CDR2 sequences are PRHDT and FYEKMQ (reference sequence). Between the trimmed V and J ends, which lost 5 bases and 5 bases, there was a span of 12 bases. CDR3 sequence reads: CASSLVLETGELFF. CDR3 DNA: TGTGCCAGCAGCCTAGTGTTAGAGACCGGGGAGCTGTTTTTT. Full variable domain (remainder filled in from reference TRBV13 and TRBJ2-2): AAGVIQSPRHLIKEKRETATLKCYPIPRHDTVYWYQQGPGQDPQFLISFYEKMQSDKGSIPDRFSAQQFSDYHSELNMSSLELGDSALYFCASSLVLETGELFFGEGSRLTVL.

The J gene is TRBJ1-4, the V gene TRBV25-1, with D maybe TRBD1 (5 bases). In germline, CDR1 is MGHDK, CDR2 SYGVNS. V lost 2 bases and J lost 4, with 8 bases in between. The length of the CDR3 is 14 residues. CDR3 coding DNA: TGTGCCAGCAGTGAAGGGGCAGTTAATGAAAAACTGTTTTTT. Encoded protein: CASSEGAVNEKLFF.

J is TRBJ2-7 and V is TRBV4-3, with TRBD2 as a possible D gene (6 bases). CDR3 length: 15 amino acids. V lost 0 bases to trimming and J lost 3 bases, with 12 bases between them. Germline V gene data show CDR1 as LGHNA and CDR2 as YSLEER. CDR3 protein: CASSQDASGFYEQYF. The CDR3 DNA reads TGCGCCAGCAGCCAAGACGCCAGCGGGTTCTACGAGCAGTACTTC.

The DNA of the CDR3 is TGTGCCAGCAGCTACCGGGACAGGGGGACCGGTGGCTACACCTTC. As protein: CASSYRDRGTGGYTF. This chain links TRBV7-8 with TRBJ1-2; TRBD1 matches at 11 bases. The germline V gene encodes CDR1 SGHVS and CDR2 FQNEAQ. V gave up 4 bases and J gave up 7 bases; unmatched junction bases: 8. The CDR3 spans 15 residues.

This chain joins TRBV9 and TRBJ2-3; 13 nucleotides line up with TRBD2. The junction had 7 bases not matched to a gene; V was cut back by 3 bases and J by 0 bases. The CDR3 spans 18 residues. Per the germline V gene, CDR1 is SGDLS and CDR2 is YYNGEE. The CDR3 loop reads CASSAPGTSGDSTDTQYF. The CDR3 bases are TGTGCCAGCAGCGCCCCCGGGACTAGCGGGGATAGCACAGATACGCAGTATTTT.

The chain uses TRBV6-5 and TRBJ2-5, with 10 bases lining up with TRBD1. The ends lost 4 bases at V and 7 bases at J; junction bases unmatched: 6. The germline V gene encodes CDR1 MNHEY and CDR2 SVGAGI. This CDR3 comprises 14 residues. The CDR3 nucleotides read TGTGCCAGCAGTTCCCGGGACAGGGGAGTGACCCAGTACTTC. The encoded protein is CASSSRDRGVTQYF.

The rearrangement joins TRBV29-1 to TRBJ1-3; D remains unclear. The germline CDR1 and CDR2 sequences are SQVTM and ANQGSEA. Trimming left V 6 bases short and J 0 bases short, with 9 bases between. This CDR3 is built from 13 residues. Here the CDR3 DNA reads TGCAGCGTCGGAGAGGTCTCTGGAAACACCATATATTTT. This encodes CSVGEVSGNTIYF.

The V and J genes are TRBV6-5 and TRBJ1-1; no firm D call. This CDR3 is built from 15 residues. The V gene lost 1 base and the J gene lost 1 base, with 10 bases spanning the gap. Germline V gene lookup returns CDR1 MNHEY and CDR2 SVGAGI. CDR3 protein: CASSYYEGANTEAFF. The CDR3 DNA follows: TGTGCCAGCAGTTACTACGAGGGTGCGAACACTGAAGCTTTCTTT.

The genes are TRBV27 and TRBJ2-7; TRBD1 aligns across 8 bases. Trimming took 0 bases from V and 6 from J; bases not matched to a gene: 7. CDR1 and CDR2 from the germline V gene are MNHEY and SMNVEV (reference sequence). The CDR3 extends over 15 amino acids. As DNA, the CDR3 is TGTGCCAGCAGTTTATCGAGGAGACAGGGGACCGAGCAGTACTTC. As protein: CASSLSRRQGTEQYF.

The chain links TRBV6-5 to TRBJ1-2, with 7 nucleotides matching TRBD1. V lost 6 bases and J lost 3; bases outside the gene matches: 7. The CDR3 sequence is 14 residues long. CDR1 is MNHEY, CDR2 SVGAGI, per germline. The DNA of the CDR3 is TGTGCCAGCAGACTTACAGGGGCCGACTATGGCTACACCTTC. This translates into CASRLTGADYGYTF.

The V gene is TRBV9, the J gene TRBJ1-1, with D maybe TRBD1 (6 bases). Germline-derived CDR1 and CDR2 are SGDLS and YYNGEE. CDR3 length equals 14 residues. V gave up 2 bases and J gave up 1 base, with 9 bases separating them. The CDR3 reads CASSVSDRNTEAFF. DNA for the CDR3: TGTGCCAGCAGCGTTTCGGACAGGAACACTGAAGCTTTCTTT.

This rearrangement joins TRBV3-1 (or the pseudogene TRBV3-2) to TRBJ2-7; 8 bases fit TRBD2. V was clipped by 4 bases and J by 0 bases; unmatched bases: 2. The V gene's germline CDR1 is LGHDT and CDR2 YNNKEL (reference sequence). This CDR3 contains 14 residues. The CDR3 DNA sequence: TGTGCCAGCAGCCCCGGGACTAGCTCCTACGAGCAGTACTTC. This sequence encodes CASSPGTSSYEQYF.

This chain uses TRBV2 with TRBJ2-5; 8 nucleotides line up with TRBD2. Germline trimming cut 6 bases from V and 13 bases from J; bases unmatched to any gene: 13. Germline CDR1 SNHLY, CDR2 FYNNEI. This CDR3 comprises 13 residues. CDR3 protein: CASSPPGTRGTYF. CDR3 in DNA: TGTGCCAGCAGCCCACCGGGGACTAGGGGCACGTACTTC.

The chain combines TRBV6-6 with TRBJ1-6; no firm D call. The ends were cut back, 7 bases at V and 7 bases at J, with 11 bases in the middle. Germline assignment: CDR1 MNHNY and CDR2 SVGAGI (reference sequence). The CDR3 runs 13 residues. In nucleotides, the CDR3 is TGTGCCAGCACCGGACTTTCCAATTCACCCCTCCACTTT. It is translated as CASTGLSNSPLHF.